Reported below is one T cell receptor (beta chain). The data belong to a study of cytomegalovirus exposure and HLA in healthy donors. This PCR relied on a set of 60 Vbeta primers and 13 Jbeta primers. The table came from immunoSEQ multiplex PCR; TCRdb's copy has only in-frame clones and leaves some out. This sample yields about 300,000 clones, of which 80% to 90% are seen a single time; 3.5% to 4% belongs to the top ten. Germline CDR1 reads GTSNPN; CDR2 reads SVGIG (reference sequence). Trimming took 3 bases from V and 5 from J; bases not matched to a gene: 8. The CDR3 loop spans 14 amino acids. The receptor was derived from a man aged 35 to 55 in good health and CMV-seropositive. Material: PBMCs. The chain employs TRBV30 and TRBJ1-1, with 8 bases aligning to TRBD1. The CDR3 DNA reads TGTGCCTGGAGCGAATCGACAGGGGTTACTGAAGCTTTCTTT. This gives the protein CAWSESTGVTEAFF.